These 25 T cell receptor beta chains were sequenced from one sample in a study of multiple sclerosis patients with progressive multifocal leukoencephalopathy. Using immunoSEQ multiplex PCR, the repertoire was profiled, and TCRdb retains in-frame clones only, with some absent. There are about 25,000 clones in the sample; less than 95% occur only once, and approximately 2.3% lies in the top ten. The time point was: about a year of natalizumab therapy. Sequences were derived from PBMCs, sampled from a patient treated with natalizumab. These receptors all stem from a young man with multiple sclerosis.

This chain uses TRBV7-8 with TRBJ1-1; D might be TRBD1 (6 bases). The length of the CDR3 is 12 residues. From germline, CDR1 is SGHVS and CDR2 FQNEAQ. V shed 3 bases and J shed 6 bases, with 8 bases lying between them. This CDR3 is CASSFGQSEAFF. CDR3 DNA: TGTGCCAGCAGCTTTGGACAGTCTGAAGCTTTCTTT. Complete variable domain (other parts from reference TRBV7-8 and TRBJ1-1): GAGVSQSPRYKVAKRGQDVALRCDPISGHVSLFWYQQALGQGPEFLTYFQNEAQLDKSGLPSDRFFAERPEGSVSTLKIQRTQQEDSAVYLCASSFGQSEAFFGQGTRLTVV.

This chain links TRBV6-5 with TRBJ2-7; TRBD2 matches 11 bases. The ends lost 7 bases at V and 3 bases at J; junction bases unmatched: 2. Germline CDR1 reads MNHEY; CDR2 reads SVGAGI. The CDR3 consists of 13 residues. The CDR3 DNA is TGTGCCAGCAACGGACTAGCGGGCTACGAGCAGTACTTC. The encoded protein is CASNGLAGYEQYF.

The chain combines TRBV7-6 with TRBJ2-6; D gene ambiguous. V was cut by 5 bases and J by 0 bases, with 14 bases left in between. The CDR3 length is 17 residues. Germline V CDR1 and CDR2: SGHVS, FNYEAQ. CDR3 sequence reads: CASSPLGRTSGANVLTF. The CDR3 coding sequence is TGTGCCAGCAGCCCCTTAGGGCGGACCTCTGGGGCCAACGTCCTGACTTTC.

This clone was counted a single time. The chain links TRBV19 to TRBJ1-3, with D tentatively TRBD1 (5 bases). The CDR3 is 14 residues long. Looked up from germline, CDR1 is LNHDA and CDR2 is SQIVND (reference sequence). The V end lost 3 bases, the J end lost 0 bases, and 6 bases lay between the germline ends. Here the CDR3 reads CASSMGVSGNTIYF. The CDR3 DNA sequence: TGTGCCAGTAGTATGGGGGTCTCTGGAAACACCATATATTTT.

A single count supports this clone. The chain is built from TRBV18 and TRBJ2-7; D remains ambiguous. Trimming removed 1 base from V and 5 bases from J, with 18 bases in between. Germline-derived CDR1 and CDR2 are KGHSH and LQKENI. This CDR3 region has 16 residues. CDR3 nucleotide sequence: TGTGCCAGCTCACCACTCGTCCGAGGAGACCGACACGAGCAGTACTTC. Translation gives CASSPLVRGDRHEQYF.

This chain links TRBV5-6 with TRBJ2-7; D may be TRBD1 (5 bases). The V end lost 0 bases, the J end lost 0 bases, and 10 bases lay between the germline ends. This CDR3 is built from 15 residues. In germline, CDR1 is SGHDT, CDR2 YYEEEE. The CDR3 DNA is TGTGCCAGCAGCTTGGAATTGGGGCGCTCCTACGAGCAGTACGTC. This translates into CASSLELGRSYEQYV.

The chain has TRBV7-9 and TRBJ2-7; 7 nucleotides match TRBD1. The CDR3 runs 14 residues. Trimming at V came to 3 bases and at J to 4 bases, leaving 6 bases not matched to a gene. Per the germline V gene, CDR1 is SEHNR and CDR2 is FQNEAQ (reference sequence). The CDR3 coding sequence is TGTGCCAGCAGCTTGGGACAGAGTCCATACGAGCAGTACTTC. Amino acids: CASSLGQSPYEQYF.

This clone was counted between two and nine times. V and J are TRBV19 and TRBJ1-1, with D perhaps matching TRBD1 (5 bases). This CDR3 region has 10 residues. V was shortened by 6 bases and J by 8 bases, with 7 bases between the two germline ends. The germline gives CDR1 LNHDA, CDR2 SQIVND (reference sequence). The chain's CDR3 is CASRAGEAFF. CDR3 in DNA: TGTGCCAGTAGAGCAGGGGAAGCTTTCTTT.

The CDR3, as DNA: TGCGCCAGCAGCCAGGAGGAGGAGGGAAGCTCCTACGAGCAGTACGTC. It encodes CASSQEEEGSSYEQYV. The chain is built from TRBV4-1 and TRBJ2-7; D may be TRBD2 (6 bases). Trimming took 3 bases from V and 0 from J, leaving 15 bases between them. From germline, CDR1 is MGHRA and CDR2 YSYEKL. CDR3 length equals 16 residues.

The genes are TRBV6-1 and TRBJ1-2, with D unresolved. There are 14 residues in the CDR3. Germline CDR1 and CDR2: MNHNS and SASEGT. Trimming took off 5 bases at V and 0 bases at J, with 10 bases between the two ends. In DNA, the CDR3 is TGTGCCAGCAGTTCTTACGGTCCTAACTATGGCTACACCTTC. Its protein is CASSSYGPNYGYTF.

The chain combines TRBV19 with TRBJ2-5; TRBD2 matches 7 bases. The CDR3 is 15 residues long. J was trimmed by 0 bases and V by 5 bases; bases with no gene match: 6. Germline values: CDR1 LNHDA, CDR2 SQIVND (reference sequence). The CDR3 DNA reads TGTGCCAGTAGTGGAGAGGGGAGGGACCAAGAGACCCAGTACTTC. Its protein is CASSGEGRDQETQYF. Combining the CDR3 with reference TRBV19 and TRBJ2-5 gives the whole variable domain DGGITQSPKYLFRKEGQNVTLSCEQNLNHDAMYWYRQDPGQGLRLIYYSQIVNDFQKGDIAEGYSVSREKKESFPLTVTSAQKNPTAFYLCASSGEGRDQETQYFGPGTRLLVL.

The rearrangement links TRBV19 to TRBJ2-2; D may be TRBD1 (5 bases). In germline, CDR1 is LNHDA, CDR2 SQIVND (reference sequence). V dropped 6 bases and J dropped 0 bases, with 17 bases sitting between them. CDR3 length: 17 residues. As DNA, the CDR3 is TGTGCCAGTAGCGATCGACAGTCAGCCTCGAACACCGGGGAGCTGTTTTTT. Encoded protein: CASSDRQSASNTGELFF.

The gene calls are TRBV7-9 and TRBJ2-1; the D gene is possibly TRBD2 (6 bases). Germline CDR1 and CDR2: SEHNR and FQNEAQ (reference sequence). The CDR3 contains 15 residues. V lost 3 bases and J 1 base, leaving 10 bases between the germline ends. In DNA, the CDR3 is TGTGCCAGCAGCTTCAGCGGGCCGTCCTACAATGAGCAGTTCTTC. Amino acid sequence: CASSFSGPSYNEQFF.

This chain links TRBV5-1 with TRBJ2-5; the match to TRBD2 covers 8 bases. Germline values: CDR1 SGHRS, CDR2 YFSETQ. CDR3 length: 15 amino acids. V gave up 0 bases and J gave up 5 bases; unmatched junction bases: 6. CDR3 in amino acids: CASSLARTSRETQYF. CDR3 coding DNA: TGCGCCAGCAGCTTGGCCCGGACTAGCCGGGAGACCCAGTACTTC.

This chain connects TRBV6-6 to TRBJ2-2; no definite D call. There are 15 residues in the CDR3. In germline, CDR1 is MNHNY, CDR2 SVGAGI (reference sequence). Deletions cut 2 bases from V and 6 bases from J, with 13 bases between. CDR3 DNA: TGTGCCAGCAGTTACACCACTCCGGGTCCCGGGGAGCTGTTTTTT. This sequence encodes CASSYTTPGPGELFF.

The V and J genes are TRBV4-1 and TRBJ2-3; possibly TRBD2 for D (5 bases). CDR3 length: 16 amino acids. The germline gives CDR1 MGHRA, CDR2 YSYEKL. V lost 0 bases, J lost 5 bases, and 15 bases lay in between. As DNA, the CDR3 is TGCGCCAGCAGCCAAGAACGAGGGCGAGCCCTAGATACGCAGTATTTT. Translated, it gives CASSQERGRALDTQYF.

A word on this clone: In the same sample, other DNA sequences code for this CDR3. The rearrangement uses TRBV7-9 and TRBJ2-3, with unresolved D. The CDR3 runs to 16 residues. CDR1 SEHNR and CDR2 FQNEAQ come from the germline V gene (reference sequence). The ends were cut back, 4 bases at V and 3 bases at J, with 17 bases in the middle. The CDR3 is CASSSTTTAVTDTQYF. Here the CDR3 DNA reads TGTGCCAGCAGCTCCACGACAACGGCGGTGACAGATACGCAGTATTTT.

This sequence joins TRBV6-1 and TRBJ2-7; tentative D call: TRBD1 (6 bases). The V and J ends lost 9 bases and 3 bases respectively, with 15 bases between them. The CDR3 spans 13 residues. Germline-derived CDR1 and CDR2 are MNHNS and SASEGT. The CDR3 region is CARLGQNNYEQYF. CDR3 DNA: TGTGCCAGACTTGGACAGAACAACTACGAGCAGTACTTC.

This clone was detected once. The rearrangement links TRBV11-3 to TRBJ1-1; no clear D. The CDR3 totals 15 residues. The V and J ends lost 5 bases and 2 bases respectively, with 15 bases between them. CDR1 SGHNT and CDR2 YENEEA come from the germline V gene. CDR3 DNA: TGTGCCAGCAGCCATAACGCACAAATAAACACTGAAGCTTTCTTT. Translating gives CASSHNAQINTEAFF. Full variable domain (rest looked up from reference TRBV11-3 and TRBJ1-1): EAGVVQSPRYKIIEKKQPVAFWCNPISGHNTLYWYLQNLGQGPELLIRYENEEAVDDSQLPKDRFSAERLKGVDSTLKIQPAELGDSAVYLCASSHNAQINTEAFFGQGTRLTVV.

A note on this clone: Other DNA sequences in the same sample also yield this CDR3. The chain is built from TRBV29-1 and TRBJ2-5; tentatively, D is TRBD2 (6 bases). Germline V gene sequence: CDR1 SQVTM, CDR2 ANQGSEA. Trimming removed 5 bases at V and 4 bases at J, with 11 bases between. The CDR3 extends over 12 amino acids. In DNA, the CDR3 is TGCAGCGTTCGGGAGTGGAGAGAGACCCAGTACTTC. Its translation: CSVREWRETQYF.

This chain uses TRBV27 with TRBJ2-2, with D perhaps TRBD1 or TRBD2 (5 bases each). Germline CDR1 MNHEY, CDR2 SMNVEV (reference sequence). V gave up 5 bases and J gave up 8 bases, with 18 bases separating them. CDR3 length: 15 amino acids. The DNA for the CDR3 is TGTGCCAGCAGTCCATTGGGGGTGATCCCAGGGGAGCTGTTTTTT. Protein sequence: CASSPLGVIPGELFF.

The chain links TRBV6-6 to TRBJ2-1; D may be TRBD2 (5 bases). With 0 bases removed from V and 2 bases from J, the gap between germline ends came to 11 bases. The CDR3 covers 16 residues. The germline V gene encodes CDR1 MNHNY and CDR2 SVGAGI (reference sequence). CDR3 protein: CASSYSRERAYNEQFF. As DNA, the CDR3 is TGTGCCAGCAGTTACTCGAGGGAGAGGGCCTACAATGAGCAGTTCTTC.

The chain recombines TRBV4-3 with TRBJ2-2, with D unclear. CDR3 size: 14 residues. Germline V gives CDR1 LGHNA, CDR2 YSLEER. Trimming removed 4 bases from V and 1 base from J, with 7 bases in between. CDR3 nucleotide sequence: TGCGCCAGCAGCCGTCAAGGGAACACCGGGGAGCTGTTTTTT. As protein: CASSRQGNTGELFF.

The V gene is TRBV7-9, the J gene TRBJ2-1; D unresolved. The CDR3 length is 14 residues. With 1 base removed from V and 3 bases from J, the gap between germline ends came to 7 bases. Germline CDR1 reads SEHNR; CDR2 reads FQNEAQ (reference sequence). As DNA, the CDR3 is TGTGCCAGCAGCTTAGTCGAGGTCTACAATGAGCAGTTCTTC. Encoded protein: CASSLVEVYNEQFF.

This clone showed up just once. The V gene is TRBV5-4, the J gene TRBJ1-6, with a weak D call TRBD1 (6 bases). The CDR3 loop spans 14 amino acids. Trimming removed 4 bases at V and 8 bases at J, with 13 bases between. The V gene's germline CDR1 is SGHNT and CDR2 YYREEE (reference sequence). CDR3 nucleotide sequence: TGTGCCAGCAGCCTACAGGGTTCGGATTCACCCCTCCACTTT. Translation gives CASSLQGSDSPLHF. The full variable domain, rest sourced from reference TRBV5-4 and TRBJ1-6, is ETGVTQSPTHLIKTRGQQVTLRCSSQSGHNTVSWYQQALGQGPQFIFQYYREEENGRGNFPPRFSGLQFPNYSSELNVNALELDDSALYLCASSLQGSDSPLHFGNGTRLTVT.